The 28 T cell receptor beta chains listed next were all sequenced from one sample in a study of shared clonotypes between healthy human individuals. CD45RO negativity and positive selection for CCR7 defined naive CD8 cells, a population that excluded terminally differentiated effector memory CD45RA+ cells. Data came from immunoSEQ multiplex PCR; TCRdb stores just in-frame clones and leaves some out. The table includes 2 million or so clones, about 95% detected once. Sequencing input: naive CD8+ T cells sorted from blood. The receptor set was obtained from a man aged 18 to 30 in good health.

The J gene is TRBJ2-1, the V gene TRBV5-6; TRBD2 matches 7 bases. V was clipped by 0 bases and J by 3 bases; unmatched bases: 3. This CDR3 comprises 15 residues. Germline lookup yields CDR1 SGHDT and CDR2 YYEEEE. The CDR3 DNA is TGTGCCAGCAGCTTGGCCTGGACTAGCTACAATGAGCAGTTCTTC. Protein product: CASSLAWTSYNEQFF.

V gene TRBV27 combines with J gene TRBJ1-1, with TRBD1 matching over 7 bases. CDR3 length: 14 residues. The trim removed 6 bases at V and 5 bases at J, leaving 9 bases unmatched. Germline V gives CDR1 MNHEY, CDR2 SMNVEV (reference sequence). For the CDR3, the DNA is TGTGCCAGCAGCCCGGACAGGAGGCAGACTGAAGCTTTCTTT. It codes for CASSPDRRQTEAFF.

The chain carries TRBV6-1 and TRBJ2-7, with D unresolved. Germline CDR1 reads MNHNS; CDR2 reads SASEGT. Trimming left V 3 bases short and J 4 bases short, with 16 bases between. CDR3 length: 15 amino acids. CDR3: CASSDHGKGIYEQYF. CDR3 nucleotides: TGTGCCAGCAGTGATCATGGTAAAGGGATTTACGAGCAGTACTTC.

Notes on this clone: This specimen includes other DNA sequences encoding the same CDR3. This chain joins TRBV7-2 and TRBJ2-1; 8 nucleotides line up with TRBD2. The CDR3 is 14 amino acids. Germline CDR1 is SGHTA and CDR2 is FQGNSA. The V and J ends lost 3 bases and 3 bases, in that order; junction bases with no gene match: 1. The CDR3 nucleotides are TGTGCCAGCAGCTTGGCGGGAGGCTACAATGAGCAGTTCTTC. As protein: CASSLAGGYNEQFF. Supplemented by reference TRBV7-2 and TRBJ2-1, the full variable domain reads GAGVSQSPSNKVTEKGKDVELRCDPISGHTALYWYRQSLGQGLEFLIYFQGNSAPDKSGLPSDRFSAERTGGSVSTLTIQRTQQEDSAVYLCASSLAGGYNEQFFGPGTRLTVL.

This rearrangement joins TRBV25-1 to TRBJ2-5; D possibly corresponds to TRBD2 (7 bases). Trimming shortened V by 4 bases and J by 4 bases, and 10 bases separated the two germline ends. Germline CDR1 reads MGHDK; CDR2 reads SYGVNS. CDR3 size: 13 residues. Written as DNA, the CDR3 is TGTGCCAGCAGTGGGGGGGGCGTAGAGACCCAGTACTTC. Translated, it gives CASSGGGVETQYF.

V usage is TRBV7-9 and J usage is TRBJ2-1, with D maybe TRBD2 (5 bases). From germline, CDR1 is SEHNR and CDR2 FQNEAQ (reference sequence). The CDR3 spans 15 residues. The V gene lost 5 bases and the J gene lost 0 bases, with 11 bases spanning the gap. The CDR3 here is CASSHSESSYNEQFF. CDR3 nucleotides: TGTGCCAGCAGCCATAGCGAGAGCTCCTACAATGAGCAGTTCTTC.

The chain is built from TRBV9 and TRBJ2-7; D tentatively fits TRBD1 or TRBD2 (6 bases each). This CDR3 has 17 amino acids. The V and J ends lost 0 bases and 1 base respectively, with 17 bases between them. CDR1 is SGDLS, CDR2 YYNGEE, per germline. The CDR3: CASSVDEGGTASYEQYF. Written as DNA, the CDR3 is TGTGCCAGCAGCGTAGACGAGGGGGGCACCGCTTCCTACGAGCAGTACTTC. The variable domain in full, completed from reference TRBV9 and TRBJ2-7, reads DSGVTQTPKHLITATGQRVTLRCSPRSGDLSVYWYQQSLDQGLQFLIQYYNGEERAKGNILERFSAQQFPDLHSELNLSSLELGDSALYFCASSVDEGGTASYEQYFGPGTRLTVT.

CDR3 DNA sequence: TGCGCCAGCAGCCAGGGGACAGGGGTGGATGAAAAACTGTTTTTT. It specifies CASSQGTGVDEKLFF. This chain connects TRBV4-3 to TRBJ1-4; 10 bases map to TRBD1. V was clipped by 3 bases and J by 6 bases; unmatched bases: 4. This CDR3 comprises 15 residues. Germline CDR1 reads LGHNA; CDR2 reads YSLEER.

V usage is TRBV5-1 and J usage is TRBJ1-5, with D unclear. Deletions cut 2 bases from V and 1 base from J, with 10 bases between. The CDR3 runs 15 residues. The germline V gene has CDR1 SGHRS and CDR2 YFSETQ. DNA of the CDR3: TGCGCCAGCAGCTTCCAACCAGGAAGCAATCAGCCCCAGCATTTT. It translates to CASSFQPGSNQPQHF.

Only a few counts were recorded for this clone. This CDR3 reads CASSQDPSSYEQYF. The CDR3 DNA sequence: TGCGCCAGCAGCCAAGATCCCAGCTCCTACGAGCAGTACTTC. V usage is TRBV4-3 and J usage is TRBJ2-7, with D hard to call. Trimming removed 0 bases at V and 0 bases at J, with 6 bases between. The CDR3 has 14 residues. CDR1 and CDR2 from the germline V gene are LGHNA and YSLEER.

The DNA for the CDR3 is TGCGCCAGCAGCTACCGCCTTGGCGGGTCTAACAATGAGCAGTTCTTC. Amino acid sequence: CASSYRLGGSNNEQFF. V gene TRBV4-1 combines with J gene TRBJ2-1; TRBD2 might be the D (5 bases). V was pared by 5 bases and J by 5 bases, with 19 bases between. The CDR3 is made up of 16 amino acids. Germline V CDR1 and CDR2: MGHRA, YSYEKL.

The chain employs TRBV2 and TRBJ2-1; D tentatively reads TRBD1 or TRBD2 (6 bases each). The V end lost 3 bases, the J end lost 8 bases, and 8 bases lay between the germline ends. Germline values: CDR1 SNHLY, CDR2 FYNNEI. The CDR3 is 12 amino acids. In DNA form, the CDR3 reads TGTGCCAGCAGTGAGAGGGGGGATGAGCAGTTCTTC. Translated: CASSERGDEQFF.

As for this clone: Other DNA variants within this sample encode the same CDR3. V usage is TRBV4-3 and J usage is TRBJ2-5; a weak D match, TRBD2 (6 bases). Germline V CDR1 and CDR2: LGHNA, YSLEER. Trimming cost V 1 base and J 5 bases, with 11 bases left between them. The CDR3 loop spans 14 amino acids. CDR3 amino acids: CASSQVGGRETQYF. The DNA of the CDR3 is TGCGCCAGCAGCCAAGTCGGGGGTAGGGAGACCCAGTACTTC.

The chain joins TRBV27 to TRBJ1-1, with a tentative D call TRBD1 (6 bases). Germline assignment: CDR1 MNHEY and CDR2 SMNVEV (reference sequence). The CDR3 spans 15 residues. Trimming stripped 2 bases from V and 2 bases from J, with 12 bases between. CDR3 in amino acids: CASSLGTKLNTEAFF. CDR3 in DNA: TGTGCCAGCAGTTTAGGGACAAAACTCAACACTGAAGCTTTCTTT.

V gene TRBV7-2 combines with J gene TRBJ2-7, with a possible D match to TRBD2 (6 bases). The CDR3 contains 14 residues. Germline V gene data show CDR1 as SGHTA and CDR2 as FQGNSA. V was pared by 5 bases and J by 5 bases, with 16 bases between. The CDR3 DNA follows: TGTGCCAGCAGCCAGGGAGGATTCGTCCACGAGCAGTACTTC. Protein: CASSQGGFVHEQYF.

The rearrangement links TRBV21-1 to TRBJ2-2. TRBV21-1 counts as a pseudogene. The CDR3 extends over 11 amino acids. The CDR3 region is CAGFGAGELFF. In DNA, the CDR3 is TGTGCCGGATTTGGTGCCGGGGAGCTGTTTTTT.

The rearrangement joins TRBV28 to TRBJ2-7; a weak D match, TRBD1 (6 bases). With 9 bases removed from V and 2 bases from J, the gap between germline ends came to 14 bases. Germline V gene data show CDR1 as MDHEN and CDR2 as SYDVKM. The CDR3 loop spans 13 amino acids. DNA of the CDR3: TGTGCCAGTCGATTGACAGGCACCTACGAGCAGTACTTC. It codes for CASRLTGTYEQYF.

In its sample, this clone was seen once. The chain carries TRBV21-1 and TRBJ2-7. TRBV21-1 is termed a pseudogene. The CDR3 has 17 amino acids. CDR3 residues: CASSKDPRGLLSYEQYF. CDR3 DNA: TGTGCCAGCAGCAAAGACCCCCGGGGGCTCCTCTCCTACGAGCAGTACTTC.

The chain has TRBV6-7 and TRBJ1-2; D is ambiguous. TRBV6-7 counts as an open reading frame of uncertain function. Trimming stripped 0 bases from V and 3 bases from J, with 14 bases between. The CDR3 is 16 residues long. The DNA of the CDR3 is TGTGCCAGCAGTTACTCGAGAAGGGTCCCCGACTATGGCTACACCTTC. It encodes CASSYSRRVPDYGYTF.

The chain employs TRBV7-9 and TRBJ2-5; TRBD1 is a possible D gene (6 bases). Looked up from germline, CDR1 is SEHNR and CDR2 is FQNEAQ (reference sequence). The CDR3 is 14 amino acids. Trimming left V 7 bases short and J 9 bases short, with 21 bases between. CDR3 DNA: TGTGCCAGCACCAGAGCCGGGGTAGAGGGGGCCCAGTACTTC. It specifies CASTRAGVEGAQYF. Looking up the rest from reference TRBV7-9 and TRBJ2-5 gives the full variable domain: DTGVSQNPRHKITKRGQNVTFRCDPISEHNRLYWYRQTLGQGPEFLTYFQNEAQLEKSRLLSDRFSAERPKGSFSTLEIQRTEQGDSAMYLCASTRAGVEGAQYFGPGTRLLVL.

Comment on this clone: This same CDR3 is encoded by further DNA sequences in the sample. The chain has TRBV6-5 and TRBJ2-2; D remains unclear. Trimming took 6 bases from V and 5 from J, leaving 10 bases between them. Germline-derived CDR1 and CDR2 are MNHEY and SVGAGI. The CDR3 loop spans 13 amino acids. CDR3 residues: CASSYGPTGELFF. The CDR3 region has the DNA TGTGCCAGCAGCTACGGGCCTACCGGGGAGCTGTTTTTT.

V and J are TRBV4-1 and TRBJ2-5; TRBD1 matches at 7 bases. CDR3 size: 14 residues. The germline gives CDR1 MGHRA, CDR2 YSYEKL. The V and J ends lost 3 bases and 5 bases, in that order; junction bases with no gene match: 6. The DNA of the CDR3 is TGCGCCAGCAGCCATCGACAGGGCTCGGAGACCCAGTACTTC. This gives the protein CASSHRQGSETQYF.

The chain couples TRBV9 to TRBJ2-3; 7 positions match TRBD1. The germline gives CDR1 SGDLS, CDR2 YYNGEE. V trimming: 3 bases; J trimming: 0 bases; junction bases outside the gene matches: 4. The CDR3 extends over 15 amino acids. The CDR3 loop reads CASSEDRASTDTQYF. The CDR3 coding sequence is TGTGCCAGCAGCGAAGACAGGGCTAGCACAGATACGCAGTATTTT. Looking up the rest from reference TRBV9 and TRBJ2-3 gives the full variable domain: DSGVTQTPKHLITATGQRVTLRCSPRSGDLSVYWYQQSLDQGLQFLIQYYNGEERAKGNILERFSAQQFPDLHSELNLSSLELGDSALYFCASSEDRASTDTQYFGPGTRLTVL.

Of note for this clone: Other DNA sequences within the sample encode an identical CDR3. The chain recombines TRBV9 with TRBJ2-5, with 8 bases fitting TRBD1. Germline values: CDR1 SGDLS, CDR2 YYNGEE. V shed 1 base, J shed 4 bases, and the junction held 3 bases outside the gene matches. This CDR3 region has 14 residues. CDR3 nucleotide sequence: TGTGCCAGCAGCGTATCAGGGGGCGCAGAGACCCAGTACTTC. This sequence encodes CASSVSGGAETQYF. Looking up the rest from reference TRBV9 and TRBJ2-5 gives the full variable domain: DSGVTQTPKHLITATGQRVTLRCSPRSGDLSVYWYQQSLDQGLQFLIQYYNGEERAKGNILERFSAQQFPDLHSELNLSSLELGDSALYFCASSVSGGAETQYFGPGTRLLVL.

The CDR3 reads CASMGYTEAFF. The DNA for the CDR3 is TGTGCCAGCATGGGGTACACTGAAGCTTTCTTT. The gene calls are TRBV6-5 and TRBJ1-1; no firm D call. CDR1 MNHEY and CDR2 SVGAGI come from the germline V gene. The ends were cut back, 7 bases at V and 3 bases at J, with 6 bases in the middle. The CDR3 covers 11 residues.

The chain has TRBV29-1 and TRBJ2-3; D unclear. V dropped 5 bases and J dropped 7 bases, with 16 bases sitting between them. CDR3 length: 13 residues. Germline CDR1 SQVTM, CDR2 ANQGSEA. CDR3 nucleotides: TGCAGCGTTCGGCCCGATAATCTCTATACGCAGTATTTT. Translation gives CSVRPDNLYTQYF.

V and J are TRBV7-9 and TRBJ1-2; D might be TRBD1 (6 bases). CDR1 and CDR2 from the germline V gene are SEHNR and FQNEAQ (reference sequence). V was shortened by 2 bases and J by 5 bases, with 12 bases between the two germline ends. The CDR3 has 14 amino acids. The CDR3 nucleotides read TGTGCCAGCAGCTTAAGGGGGAGTCCATATGGCTACACCTTC. It is translated as CASSLRGSPYGYTF.

The V and J genes are TRBV7-9 and TRBJ2-7, with D uncertain. In germline, CDR1 is SEHNR, CDR2 FQNEAQ (reference sequence). The CDR3 runs 15 residues. Trimming took off 1 base at V and 2 bases at J, with 12 bases between the two ends. The CDR3 loop is CASSLGHESPYEQYF. The DNA for the CDR3 is TGTGCCAGCAGCTTAGGGCACGAAAGCCCCTACGAGCAGTACTTC.